Listed below are T cell receptor beta chains from one sample, sequenced in a study of blood T cell repertoires in COVID-19. Only in-frame clones appear in the TCRdb table, and some are missing; sequencing was by immunoSEQ multiplex PCR. The sample has around 49,000 clones; 85% to 95% are singletons. The sample consisted of peripheral blood. These receptors were collected from a man between 60 and 75 years old with COVID-19, enrolled during active disease. Each CDR3 is given with its conserved first and last residue. The D gene is left open where the match is weak. Expanded clones are given a class, and other clones once, few, many or no size at all.

>TRBV7-9|TRBJ2-7|-|-
TGTGCCAGCAGCCAGACAGTTACCTACGAGCAGTACTTC
CASSQTVTYEQYF
>TRBV12-3/TRBV12-4|TRBJ1-2|-|-
TGTGCCAGCAGCCCCGACAGTAACTATGGCTACACCTTC
CASSPDSNYGYTF
>TRBV5-4|TRBJ2-7|-|TRBD1
TGTGCCAGCAGCTCCGGGACAGGGAACTTCTACGAGCAGTACTTC
CASSSGTGNFYEQYF
>TRBV3-1/TRBV3-2|TRBJ1-2|-|TRBD1
TGTGCCAGCAGCCGCAAACAGGGGGGTCGTGGCTACACCTTC
CASSRKQGGRGYTF
>TRBV11-2|TRBJ2-7|once|TRBD2
TGTGCCAGCAGGCCCCAAGTAGCGGGATACTACGAGCAGTACTTC
CASRPQVAGYYEQYF
>TRBV4-2|TRBJ2-5|-|-
TGTGCCAGCAGCCAAGATCTCGGAGGGACGGGGGAGACCCAGTACTTC
CASSQDLGGTGETQYF
>TRBV9|TRBJ1-3|-|-
TGTGCCAGCAGCGTAGGAACAGACTCTGGAAACACCATATATTTT
CASSVGTDSGNTIYF
>TRBV25-1|TRBJ2-7|-|-
TGTGCCAGCAGTGAATCAGGGCGATACGAGCAGTACTTC
CASSESGRYEQYF
>TRBV3-1/TRBV3-2|TRBJ1-6|few|TRBD1
TGTGCCAGCAGCCAGGTAAACAGGGGTTCACCCCTCCACTTT
CASSQVNRGSPLHF
>TRBV5-4|TRBJ2-1|-|TRBD1
TGTGCCAGCAGCACCAAATCCGGGACAGCTAACAATGAGCAGTTCTTC
CASSTKSGTANNEQFF
>TRBV18|TRBJ2-3|once|-
TGTGCCAGCTCAACGCAACAGGTCGATACGCAGTATTTT
CASSTQQVDTQYF
>TRBV5-4|TRBJ2-7|-|TRBD1
TGTGCCAGCAGCTTACCCCCTGGGACAGGGGGCTACGAGCAGTACTTC
CASSLPPGTGGYEQYF
>TRBV29-1|TRBJ1-1|-|-
TGCAGCGTAAAACGGGGGGCCGGCACTGAAGCTTTCTTT
CSVKRGAGTEAFF
>TRBV19|TRBJ1-2|-|TRBD1
TGTGCCAGTAGTATAGATAGAACCGGGACAGACCCCTATGGCTACACCTTC
CASSIDRTGTDPYGYTF
>TRBV6-4|TRBJ2-7|-|TRBD2
TGTGCCAGCAGTGTAGCGGGAAATTCCTACGAGCAGTACTTC
CASSVAGNSYEQYF
>TRBV7-2|TRBJ2-1|once|-
TGTGCCAGCAGCTTAGCGCCAACGGGGTTGGAGCAGTTCTTC
CASSLAPTGLEQFF
>TRBV9|TRBJ2-3|-|TRBD2
TGTGCAGCCTCTAGCGGAGTTTATGGCACAGATACGCAGTATTTT
CAASSGVYGTDTQYF
>TRBV7-9|TRBJ1-1|-|-
TGTGCCAGCAGCTTCCCGTATCAGGAACCTCAGGGTCCTGAAGCTTTCTTT
CASSFPYQEPQGPEAFF
>TRBV18|TRBJ1-1|once|TRBD1
TGTGCCAGCTCACCACCGACAGGGACGAACACTGAAGCTTTCTTT
CASSPPTGTNTEAFF
>TRBV5-1|TRBJ2-7|-|TRBD2
TGCGCCAGCAGCTTGTTGGGCGGGGGGACCTCCTACGAGCAGTACTTC
CASSLLGGGTSYEQYF
>TRBV9|TRBJ2-2|-|TRBD2
TGTGCCAGCAGCGCGGGACTAGCGTACTTCGAAGGGAACACCGGGGAGCTGTTTTTT
CASSAGLAYFEGNTGELFF
>TRBV9|TRBJ1-3|-|TRBD1
TGTGCCAGCAGCGCGACCCGGGACAGCGTTTCTGGAAACACCATATATTTT
CASSATRDSVSGNTIYF
>TRBV18|TRBJ1-5|-|-
TGTGCCAGCTCACCCCGAGACGGGAATCAGCCCCAGCATTTT
CASSPRDGNQPQHF
>TRBV29-1|TRBJ2-1|-|TRBD2
TGCAGCGTTGAAGATCGGACTAGCGGGAGTGGGGATGAGCAGTTCTTC
CSVEDRTSGSGDEQFF
>TRBV4-1|TRBJ1-6|once|-
TGCGCCAGCAGCCAAGGTTCCAGGGATAATTCACCCCTCCACTTT
CASSQGSRDNSPLHF
>TRBV15|TRBJ1-1|-|-
TGTGCCACCAGTTTAAGAGGGGGGAACACTGAAGCTTTCTTT
CATSLRGGNTEAFF
>TRBV5-4|TRBJ2-1|-|TRBD2
TGTGCCAGCAGCTTGGTTGTAGCGGGGGGTAACAATGAGCAGTTCTTC
CASSLVVAGGNNEQFF
>TRBV3-1/TRBV3-2|TRBJ1-1|-|TRBD1
TGTGCCAGCAGCCCAAGTAGGGCAGGGGGCGCAGGCACTGAAGCTTTCTTT
CASSPSRAGGAGTEAFF
>TRBV4-2|TRBJ1-1|-|-
TGTGCCAGCAGCCAAGAGGGGCGAGTCCATGAAGCTTTCTTT
CASSQEGRVHEAFF
>TRBV7-6|TRBJ2-2|-|TRBD1
TGTGCCAGCAGCTTCGTACAGGGGGCTAACACCGGGGAGCTGTTTTTT
CASSFVQGANTGELFF
>TRBV29-1|TRBJ1-2|-|-
TGCAGCGTTGATCCAGGGGACTATGGCTACACCTTC
CSVDPGDYGYTF
>TRBV4-2|TRBJ2-6|-|-
TGTGCCAGCAGCCAAGTTCTATCCGGGGCCAACGTCCTGACTTTC
CASSQVLSGANVLTF
>TRBV5-5|TRBJ1-3|-|TRBD1
TGTGCCAGCAGCTTTTTCCTGACTAGGACAGGCCAACTCTCTGGAAACACCATATATTTT
CASSFFLTRTGQLSGNTIYF
>TRBV30|TRBJ2-7|-|-
TGTGCCTGGGGTGTTCTGAGTAGCGAGCAGTACTTC
CAWGVLSSEQYF
>TRBV24-1|TRBJ1-5|-|-
TGTGCCACCTTCCAGGGTGGCAACAATCAGCCCCAGCATTTT
CATFQGGNNQPQHF
>TRBV24-1|TRBJ1-2|-|-
TGTGCCACCAGCCGGCGGGACCTTAACTATGGCTACACCTTC
CATSRRDLNYGYTF
>TRBV6-1|TRBJ1-2|-|-
TGTGCCAGCAGGGAAACCCAACAGGGCAACTGGGGCTATGGCTACACCTTC
CASRETQQGNWGYGYTF
>TRBV7-6|TRBJ2-2|-|-
TGTGCCAGCAGCCCGCAACAGCAGAACACCGGGGAGCTGTTTTTT
CASSPQQQNTGELFF
>TRBV3-1/TRBV3-2|TRBJ1-1|-|-
TGTGCCAGCAGCCAAGATACAGGATGGAGATTCGAGGCTTTCTTT
CASSQDTGWRFEAFF
>TRBV19|TRBJ1-1|-|-
TGTGCCAGTAGTATAGGTTCTAGAGTCGCGAGGGACATGAACACTGAAGCTTTCTTT
CASSIGSRVARDMNTEAFF
>TRBV19|TRBJ1-5|-|-
TGTGCCAGTAGTGTTTATGCGGCAACCCATAGCAATCAGCCCCAGCATTTT
CASSVYAATHSNQPQHF
>TRBV29-1|TRBJ2-6|-|TRBD1
TGCAGCGTTGAAGAGCCAGGGGGATATAGCTCTGGGGCCAACGTCCTGACTTTC
CSVEEPGGYSSGANVLTF
>TRBV3-1/TRBV3-2|TRBJ2-4|-|-
TGTGCCAGCAGCCTATTTACTTCAAGCGGTTTTTCTCGCGACAAAAACATTCAGTACTTC
CASSLFTSSGFSRDKNIQYF
>TRBV6-5|TRBJ2-7|-|TRBD1
TGTGCCAGCAGTCTGACAGGGAGCTCCTACGAGCAGTACTTC
CASSLTGSSYEQYF
>TRBV4-1|TRBJ1-4|-|TRBD1
TGCGCCAGCAGGCAAGGGAGGGGGCTAAGGGCAACTAATGAAAAACTGTTTTTT
CASRQGRGLRATNEKLFF
>TRBV30|TRBJ1-2|-|TRBD1
TGTGCCTGCCAAGGACAGGGCGTCTATGGCTACACCTTC
CACQGQGVYGYTF
>TRBV6-5|TRBJ1-5|-|TRBD1
TGTGCCAGCAGGGGACAGGGGGCAGGACAGCCCCAGCATTTT
CASRGQGAGQPQHF
>TRBV9|TRBJ2-2|-|-
TGTGCCAGCAGCGCCCGATATGGTGCAGGCACCGGGGAGCTGTTTTTT
CASSARYGAGTGELFF